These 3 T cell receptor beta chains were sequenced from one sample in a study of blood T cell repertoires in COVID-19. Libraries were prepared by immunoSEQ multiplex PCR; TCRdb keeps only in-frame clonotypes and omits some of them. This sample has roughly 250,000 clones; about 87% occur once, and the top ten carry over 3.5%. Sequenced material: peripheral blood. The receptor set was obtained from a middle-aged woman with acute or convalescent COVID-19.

In nucleotides, the CDR3 is TGTGCCAGCAGCTCCCCTCTAGCGGGGGGAAGCTCCTACAATGAGCAGTTCTTC. Its translation is CASSSPLAGGSSYNEQFF. V usage is TRBV13 and J usage is TRBJ2-1, with 11 bases that match TRBD2. This CDR3 has 18 amino acids. V gave up 4 bases and J gave up 0 bases; unmatched junction bases: 8. Per germline, CDR1 PRHDT and CDR2 FYEKMQ (reference sequence).

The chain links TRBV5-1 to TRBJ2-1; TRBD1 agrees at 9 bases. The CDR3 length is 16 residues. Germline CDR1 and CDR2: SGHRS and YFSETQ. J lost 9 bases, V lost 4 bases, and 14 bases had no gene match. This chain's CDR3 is CASSPGQGIIVGEQFF. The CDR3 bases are TGCGCCAGCAGCCCGGGACAGGGAATTATAGTGGGTGAGCAGTTCTTC.

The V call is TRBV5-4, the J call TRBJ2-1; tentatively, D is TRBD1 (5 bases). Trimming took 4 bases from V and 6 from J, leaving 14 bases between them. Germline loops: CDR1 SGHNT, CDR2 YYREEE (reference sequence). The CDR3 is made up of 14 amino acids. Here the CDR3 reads CASSPDSYSNEQFF. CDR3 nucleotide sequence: TGTGCCAGCAGCCCAGACAGCTACTCCAATGAGCAGTTCTTC. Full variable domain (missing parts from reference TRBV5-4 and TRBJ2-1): ETGVTQSPTHLIKTRGQQVTLRCSSQSGHNTVSWYQQALGQGPQFIFQYYREEENGRGNFPPRFSGLQFPNYSSELNVNALELDDSALYLCASSPDSYSNEQFFGPGTRLTVL.